These 4 T cell receptor beta chains were all obtained from the same sample, sequenced in a study of cytomegalovirus exposure and HLA in healthy donors. 60 Vbeta and 13 Jbeta primers were used in PCR. Libraries were prepared by immunoSEQ multiplex PCR; TCRdb keeps only in-frame clonotypes and omits some of them. The top ten clones hold approximately 3.5% of a sample with 75,000 to 100,000 clones, around 82% of them seen once. The sample was PBMCs. The receptors were sampled from a man aged 40-49 years in good health and CMV-seronegative.

About this clone: The identical CDR3 is also encoded by other nucleotide sequences in the sample. The chain has TRBV6-1 and TRBJ1-5; D is unclear. Germline V gene sequence: CDR1 MNHNS, CDR2 SASEGT. The CDR3 loop spans 15 amino acids. Trimming cost V 0 bases and J 3 bases, with 9 bases left between them. The CDR3 protein is CASSEAGGINQPQHF. Here the CDR3 DNA reads TGTGCCAGCAGTGAAGCGGGCGGGATCAATCAGCCCCAGCATTTT.

The CDR3 reads CASSSGVAGAWNEQFF. DNA for the CDR3: TGTGCCAGCAGCTCGGGCGTAGCGGGGGCCTGGAATGAGCAGTTCTTC. This rearrangement joins TRBV5-4 to TRBJ2-1; TRBD2 aligns across 9 bases. This CDR3 has 16 amino acids. V gave up 3 bases and J gave up 7 bases; unmatched junction bases: 11. Germline V gene lookup returns CDR1 SGHNT and CDR2 YYREEE (reference sequence).

This chain connects TRBV5-8 to TRBJ2-7; D perhaps matches TRBD2 (6 bases). Trimming took 4 bases from V and 6 from J, leaving 11 bases between them. The length of the CDR3 is 12 residues. Germline CDR1 is SGHTS and CDR2 is YDEGEE. The CDR3: CASSPRGSEQYF. Here the CDR3 DNA reads TGTGCCAGCAGCCCCCGGGGGTCCGAGCAGTACTTC.

The chain has TRBV18 and TRBJ2-7; TRBD1 aligns across 10 bases. CDR3 length equals 13 residues. Germline V gene sequence: CDR1 KGHSH, CDR2 LQKENI. After removal of 5 bases from V and 7 bases from J, the junction contained 5 bases not matched to a gene. CDR3 coding DNA: TGTGCCAGCTCATGGGGGACAGGGGTAGAGCAGTACTTC. This translates into CASSWGTGVEQYF.